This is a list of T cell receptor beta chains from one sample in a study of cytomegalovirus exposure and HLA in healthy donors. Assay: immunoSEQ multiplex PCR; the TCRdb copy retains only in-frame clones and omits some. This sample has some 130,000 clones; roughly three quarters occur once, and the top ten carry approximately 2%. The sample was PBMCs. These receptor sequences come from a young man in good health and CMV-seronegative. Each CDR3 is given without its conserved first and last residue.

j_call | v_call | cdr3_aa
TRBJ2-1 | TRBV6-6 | ASRSPSGRAAI
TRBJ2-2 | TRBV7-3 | ASSPSFSGPTGELF
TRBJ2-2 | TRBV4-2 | ASSQVGGLAGDRELF
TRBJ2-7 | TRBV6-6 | ASGGWAGGYEQY
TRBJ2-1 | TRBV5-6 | ASSLLSLAGEQF
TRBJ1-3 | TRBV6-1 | ASSPGGAPGNTIY
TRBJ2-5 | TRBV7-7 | ASSLNGGLETQY
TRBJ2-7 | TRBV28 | ASSQRDRVGGGRY
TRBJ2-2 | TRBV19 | ASSVWTANTGELF
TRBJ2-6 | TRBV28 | ATLGRQALSSGANVLT
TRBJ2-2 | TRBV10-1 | ASSGASGRWGTGELF
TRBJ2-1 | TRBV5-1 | ASSSFLAGDYNEQF
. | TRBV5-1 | ASRGPLAGITDTQH
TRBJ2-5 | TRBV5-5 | ASSFQGRSGVRDQY
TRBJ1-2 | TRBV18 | ASSLYSRDGYGYT
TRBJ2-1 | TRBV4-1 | ASSQDRAGGPNEQF
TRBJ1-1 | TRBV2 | ASSAQGTEAF
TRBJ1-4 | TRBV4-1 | ASSQLLPNREKLF
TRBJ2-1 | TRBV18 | ASSPPLMSGRTDEQF
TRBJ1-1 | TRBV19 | ATKTGRVNTEAF
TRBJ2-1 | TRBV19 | ASSIGGTYNEQF
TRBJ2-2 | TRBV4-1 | ASSPGGNTGELF
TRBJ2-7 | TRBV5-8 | ASSPGTSGRVGEQY
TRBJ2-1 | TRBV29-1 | SVERLARNEQF
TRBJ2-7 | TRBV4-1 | ASSQVGDSYYEQY
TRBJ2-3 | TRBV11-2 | ASSSEGVDTQY
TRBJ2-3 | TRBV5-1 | ASSTGLAGDGTDTQY
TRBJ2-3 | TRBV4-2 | ASSQKPGLVARTDTQY
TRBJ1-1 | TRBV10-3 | AISEFGQENTEAF
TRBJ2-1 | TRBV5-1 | ASSLTASSYNEQF
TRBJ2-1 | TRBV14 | ASSQAAGLYNEQF
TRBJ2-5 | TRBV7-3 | ASSVGGQETQY
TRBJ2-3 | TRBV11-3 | ASSPRGQPSGTDTQY
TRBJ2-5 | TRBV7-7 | ASSLDPGVFGETQY
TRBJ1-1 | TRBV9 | ASSLWGGNTEAF
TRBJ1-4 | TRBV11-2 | ASSSGLAEKLF
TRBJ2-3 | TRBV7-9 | ASTIPEREGTDTQY
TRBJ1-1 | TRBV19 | AITGTGPPLNTEAF
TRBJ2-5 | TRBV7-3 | ASSQGPGETQY
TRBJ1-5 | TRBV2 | ASSTGYSNQPQH
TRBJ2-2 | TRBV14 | ASSQSGTGGFSTGELF
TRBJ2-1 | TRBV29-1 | STGQGNNEQF
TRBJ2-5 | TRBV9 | ASSEGLTGTETQY
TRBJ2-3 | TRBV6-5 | ASSLGLAGVTDTQY
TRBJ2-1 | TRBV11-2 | ASSLQQSHGGSYNEQF
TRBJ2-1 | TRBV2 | ASRYLSSYNEQF
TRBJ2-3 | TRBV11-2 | ASSANYDTQY
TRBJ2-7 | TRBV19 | ASSTLTSGRTYEQY
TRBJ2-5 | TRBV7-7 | ASSTDREETQY
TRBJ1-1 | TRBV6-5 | ASSYSDGLEAF
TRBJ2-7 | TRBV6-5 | ASTSTGSGSYEQY
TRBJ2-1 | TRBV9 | ASSVAQAPRVEQF
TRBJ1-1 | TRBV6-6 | ASSLRQGNTEAF
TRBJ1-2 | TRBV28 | ASSDPGTGFAGYT